This T cell receptor (beta chain) was observed in a study of glioma-infiltrating T cells. TCR alpha and beta CDR3 regions were amplified from RNA using iRepertoire nested multiplex PCR. Each CDR3 protein gets one entry after TCRdb re-called the multiplex PCR reads with MiXCR. Of about 130,000 distinct CDR3 sequences listed, around a quarter are singletons. Germline assignment: CDR1 KGHDR and CDR2 SFDVKD. Trimming at V came to 2 bases and at J to 3 bases, leaving 8 bases not matched to a gene. There are 17 residues in the CDR3. This receptor was taken from a human donor with low-grade glioma or glioblastoma, undergoing nonglioma brain surgery, or in good health (not recorded which). The chain employs TRBV24-1 and TRBJ2-4, with TRBD1 matching 8 bases. Input material: glioma tissue, nonneoplastic brain tissue, or PBMCs (not recorded which). The CDR3 reads CATSDSPGGAGKNIQYF. The CDR3 coding sequence is TGTGCCACCAGTGATTCCCCAGGGGGCGCCGGCAAAAACATTCAGTACTTC.